This T cell receptor (beta chain) appears in the sequencing data of a study of cytomegalovirus exposure and HLA in healthy donors. Study results and limitations: Accounts indicate the classifier identified cytomegalovirus status with strong specificity and sensitivity.

Sequenced by immunoSEQ multiplex PCR; TCRdb stores in-frame clones only, minus some. The sample has about 65,000 clones, roughly nine tenths seen once. Germline assignment: CDR1 MNHNS and CDR2 SASEGT. With 6 bases clipped from V and 4 bases from J, the junction kept 5 bases outside the gene matches. CDR3 length: 15 residues. As concerns this clone: As yet, its antigen is unknown.

The gene calls are TRBV6-1 and TRBJ2-1, with TRBD2 matching over 11 bases. The sample consisted of PBMCs. This receptor was identified in a woman under 30 in good health and CMV-seronegative. In DNA form, the CDR3 reads TGTGCCAGCAGCCTAGCGGGAGGAAAATACAATGAGCAGTTCTTC. Its protein product is CASSLAGGKYNEQFF.